The 15 T cell receptor beta chains below all came from one sample that was sequenced in a study of blood T cells in healthy people across ages. Together with a sample-barcoded 5' primer, a J-beta primer mix was included in a second PCR lasting about 7 to 11 cycles. TCRdb passed the 5' RACE reads through MiXCR, listing each CDR3 protein once. This sample has 800,000 to 1,000,000 distinct CDR3 sequences; 45% to 50% occur once, and the top ten carry about an eighth. The sample was blood. These receptors all come from a man aged 30 to 45 in good health.

The chain combines TRBV7-2 with TRBJ2-1; D is unresolved. Germline CDR1 reads SGHTA; CDR2 reads FQGNSA. The CDR3 consists of 13 residues. Trimming removed 5 bases from V and 5 bases from J, with 10 bases in between. For the CDR3, the DNA is TGTGCCAGCAGCACACCACACAACAATGAGCAGTTCTTC. It codes for CASSTPHNNEQFF.

The chain has TRBV28 and TRBJ2-7; D possibly corresponds to TRBD1 (7 bases). From germline, CDR1 is MDHEN and CDR2 SYDVKM. The ends were cut back, 7 bases at V and 4 bases at J, with 20 bases in the middle. This CDR3 has 15 residues. CDR3: CASTAGQYPRYEQYF. CDR3 sequence (DNA): TGTGCCAGCACCGCGGGACAGTATCCCAGGTACGAGCAGTACTTC.

This clonotype was found a few times. V and J are TRBV6-2 or TRBV6-3 and TRBJ2-3; possible D gene TRBD2, 7 bases. The CDR3 is made up of 17 amino acids. The germline V gene has CDR1 MNHEY and CDR2 SVGEGT. V lost 0 bases to trimming and J lost 5 bases, with 18 bases between them. The CDR3 nucleotides read TGTGCCAGCAGTTACTCGGAGGGGGGGCGCAACCAAGATACGCAGTATTTT. Its translation is CASSYSEGGRNQDTQYF.

The V gene is TRBV5-1, the J gene TRBJ2-3; D unresolved. Looked up from germline, CDR1 is SGHRS and CDR2 is YFSETQ. Trimming stripped 2 bases from V and 2 bases from J, with 12 bases between. The CDR3 runs to 15 residues. CDR3: CASSLVNGPTDTQYF. In DNA, the CDR3 is TGCGCCAGCAGCTTAGTGAACGGCCCCACAGATACGCAGTATTTT.

The chain carries TRBV12-3 or TRBV12-4 and TRBJ1-1, with D uncertain. The CDR3 consists of 13 residues. The V end lost 8 bases, the J end lost 0 bases, and 10 bases lay between the germline ends. CDR3 protein: CASLADMNTEAFF. For the CDR3, the DNA is TGTGCCAGCTTGGCAGACATGAACACTGAAGCTTTCTTT.

CDR3 bases: TGTGCCAGCAGCCTCAACGACCTCGAGCAGTACTTC. It yields the protein CASSLNDLEQYF. The chain uses TRBV3-1 and TRBJ2-7; D unclear. Germline-derived CDR1 and CDR2 are LGHDT and YNNKEL (reference sequence). Trimming stripped 4 bases from V and 6 bases from J, with 10 bases between. The CDR3 sequence is 12 residues long.

The chain has TRBV6-1 and TRBJ2-1, with D possibly being TRBD2 (6 bases). The germline V gene encodes CDR1 MNHNS and CDR2 SASEGT. The CDR3 covers 15 residues. Trimming pared 4 bases from V and 7 bases from J, leaving 17 bases between. Written as DNA, the CDR3 is TGTGCCAGCAGTGTGTGGGGGGACGGTCTTAATGAGCAGTTCTTC. It is translated as CASSVWGDGLNEQFF.

This clonotype showed up just a few times. The chain uses TRBV9 and TRBJ2-1; TRBD1 is a possible D gene (6 bases). Trimming removed 3 bases at V and 8 bases at J, with 15 bases between. There are 14 residues in the CDR3. Germline assignment: CDR1 SGDLS and CDR2 YYNGEE. Written as DNA, the CDR3 is TGTGCCAGCAGCGACGAGGGGGTTGGGGATGAGCAGTTCTTC. This encodes CASSDEGVGDEQFF.

This sequence joins TRBV27 and TRBJ2-3; tentatively, D is TRBD1 or TRBD2 (5 bases each). The CDR3 extends over 13 amino acids. Germline CDR1 reads MNHEY; CDR2 reads SMNVEV (reference sequence). Trimming took off 7 bases at V and 6 bases at J, with 14 bases between the two ends. This CDR3 is CASTQRGTDTQYF. In DNA, the CDR3 is TGTGCCAGCACTCAACGAGGGACCGATACGCAGTATTTT.

V usage is TRBV29-1 and J usage is TRBJ2-3, with D maybe TRBD2 (6 bases). V dropped 6 bases and J dropped 2 bases, with 15 bases sitting between them. The germline gives CDR1 SQVTM, CDR2 ANQGSEA. There are 14 residues in the CDR3. The CDR3 loop is CSVGGSGSTDTQYF. DNA for the CDR3: TGCAGCGTCGGGGGAAGCGGATCCACAGATACGCAGTATTTT.

J is TRBJ1-5 and V is TRBV27; no firm D call. Germline V CDR1 and CDR2: MNHEY, SMNVEV (reference sequence). Trimming took 5 bases from V and 11 from J, leaving 13 bases between them. CDR3 length: 12 amino acids. CDR3 region: CASSPPGRTQHF. CDR3 bases: TGTGCCAGCAGTCCTCCAGGTCGGACCCAGCATTTT.

J is TRBJ2-2 and V is TRBV10-3, with 7 bases fitting TRBD1. The CDR3 is 14 amino acids. The germline V gene encodes CDR1 ENHRY and CDR2 SYGVKD. Unmatched junction bases numbered 7, after V lost 11 bases and J lost 1 base. CDR3 protein: CAALGQENTGELFF. The CDR3 region has the DNA TGTGCCGCCTTAGGACAGGAGAACACCGGGGAGCTGTTTTTT.

This sequence joins TRBV27 and TRBJ2-1, with D possibly TRBD1 on 6 matching bases. The germline gives CDR1 MNHEY, CDR2 SMNVEV (reference sequence). Trimming stripped 5 bases from V and 6 bases from J, with 17 bases between. The CDR3 runs to 15 residues. This CDR3 reads CASSNRDTRTNEQFF. CDR3 bases: TGTGCCAGCAGTAACCGGGACACCAGAACCAATGAGCAGTTCTTC.

The chain couples TRBV11-3 to TRBJ1-2, with D possibly TRBD1 on 5 matching bases. The CDR3 runs 14 residues. Germline V gene data show CDR1 as SGHNT and CDR2 as YENEEA. Trimming removed 5 bases at V and 2 bases at J, with 12 bases between. DNA of the CDR3: TGTGCCAGCAGCGCCCGGGACGAAAACTATGGCTACACCTTC. It encodes CASSARDENYGYTF.

This chain uses TRBV20-1 with TRBJ1-4; D not resolved. The length of the CDR3 is 15 residues. The germline V gene encodes CDR1 DFQATT and CDR2 SNEGSKA (reference sequence). V was trimmed by 1 base and J by 1 base, leaving 10 bases between them. The CDR3 region has the DNA TGCAGTGCTAGAGGGCCCGCAAGAACTAATGAAAAACTGTTTTTT. Protein product: CSARGPARTNEKLFF.